What follows are 9 T cell receptor beta chains derived from one specimen sequenced in a study of blood T cell repertoires in COVID-19. Method: immunoSEQ multiplex PCR; TCRdb's copy keeps in-frame clones and lacks some. Of about 140,000 clones listed, roughly 85% are singletons. The sample taken for sequencing was peripheral blood. All receptors derive from a man in his fifties with acute or convalescent COVID-19.

This chain links TRBV4-2 with TRBJ1-5, with D possibly being TRBD1 (5 bases). Germline values: CDR1 LGHNA, CDR2 YNFKEQ. This CDR3 is built from 16 residues. V was cut by 0 bases and J by 5 bases, with 14 bases left in between. The CDR3 loop reads CASSQEGPGRDQPQHF. CDR3 DNA sequence: TGTGCCAGCAGCCAAGAAGGCCCAGGGCGCGATCAGCCCCAGCATTTT.

The chain couples TRBV3-1 (or the pseudogene TRBV3-2) to TRBJ1-4; D not resolved. Germline V gene lookup returns CDR1 LGHDT and CDR2 YNNKEL (reference sequence). Trimming took off 0 bases at V and 7 bases at J, with 12 bases between the two ends. The CDR3 is 15 residues long. CDR3 sequence: CASSQDLAVAEKLFF. DNA for the CDR3: TGTGCCAGCAGCCAAGATCTCGCCGTAGCTGAAAAACTGTTTTTT.

The V gene is TRBV27, the J gene TRBJ1-2, with unresolved D. The V gene lost 0 bases and the J gene lost 7 bases, with 18 bases spanning the gap. Germline CDR1 and CDR2: MNHEY and SMNVEV (reference sequence). The CDR3 length is 16 residues. CDR3 in DNA: TGTGCCAGCAGTTTATCGGCTTATTGGTTCTCGGGTGGCTACACCTTC. Translated: CASSLSAYWFSGGYTF.

This clone was seen only once. This chain connects TRBV18 to TRBJ2-1, with TRBD1 matching 9 bases. The CDR3 extends over 15 amino acids. The germline V gene encodes CDR1 KGHSH and CDR2 LQKENI. The junction had 8 bases not matched to a gene; V was cut back by 4 bases and J by 7 bases. Written as DNA, the CDR3 is TGTGCCAGCTCACTCAGGACAGGGGTGGGTAATGAGCAGTTCTTC. This encodes CASSLRTGVGNEQFF.

V is TRBV27 and J is TRBJ2-7, with D perhaps TRBD2 (6 bases). Trimming stripped 3 bases from V and 0 bases from J, with 9 bases between. This CDR3 is 14 amino acids long. The germline CDR1 and CDR2 sequences are MNHEY and SMNVEV (reference sequence). The CDR3 sequence is CASSFGRDSYEQYF. Here the CDR3 DNA reads TGTGCCAGCAGTTTCGGGCGGGACTCCTACGAGCAGTACTTC.

The chain links TRBV9 to TRBJ1-6; 7 nucleotides match TRBD1. Germline V lookup: CDR1 SGDLS, CDR2 YYNGEE. This CDR3 has 14 residues. Trimming removed 0 bases from V and 6 bases from J; junction bases left unmatched: 0. The DNA for the CDR3 is TGTGCCAGCAGCGTAGCAGGGGGTAATTCACCCCTCCACTTT. Translating it yields CASSVAGGNSPLHF.

V is TRBV20-1 and J is TRBJ2-1; TRBD2 is a possible D gene (5 bases). CDR3 length: 11 residues. The V end was cut by 5 bases, the J end by 9 bases, with 11 bases between. Germline V gene lookup returns CDR1 DFQATT and CDR2 SNEGSKA (reference sequence). The CDR3 DNA sequence: TGCAGTGCTCGTAGCGAAGTTGAGCAGTTCTTC. Its translation is CSARSEVEQFF.

The genes are TRBV7-2 and TRBJ2-3; D is perhaps TRBD2 (6 bases). This CDR3 contains 15 residues. Trimming left V 4 bases short and J 3 bases short, with 14 bases between. In germline, CDR1 is SGHTA, CDR2 FQGNSA. CDR3 amino acids: CASSSYWGTTDTQYF. CDR3 nucleotide sequence: TGTGCCAGCAGCTCCTATTGGGGGACTACAGATACGCAGTATTTT.

The chain carries TRBV7-3 and TRBJ1-3, with 8 bases fitting TRBD1. V lost 5 bases, J lost 2 bases, and 8 bases stayed unmatched. The CDR3 is 16 residues long. Germline loops: CDR1 SGHTA, CDR2 FQGTGA. For the CDR3, the DNA is TGTGCCAGCAGCCGAGAACAGGGGGGCCCTGGAAACACCATATATTTT. Encoded protein: CASSREQGGPGNTIYF.